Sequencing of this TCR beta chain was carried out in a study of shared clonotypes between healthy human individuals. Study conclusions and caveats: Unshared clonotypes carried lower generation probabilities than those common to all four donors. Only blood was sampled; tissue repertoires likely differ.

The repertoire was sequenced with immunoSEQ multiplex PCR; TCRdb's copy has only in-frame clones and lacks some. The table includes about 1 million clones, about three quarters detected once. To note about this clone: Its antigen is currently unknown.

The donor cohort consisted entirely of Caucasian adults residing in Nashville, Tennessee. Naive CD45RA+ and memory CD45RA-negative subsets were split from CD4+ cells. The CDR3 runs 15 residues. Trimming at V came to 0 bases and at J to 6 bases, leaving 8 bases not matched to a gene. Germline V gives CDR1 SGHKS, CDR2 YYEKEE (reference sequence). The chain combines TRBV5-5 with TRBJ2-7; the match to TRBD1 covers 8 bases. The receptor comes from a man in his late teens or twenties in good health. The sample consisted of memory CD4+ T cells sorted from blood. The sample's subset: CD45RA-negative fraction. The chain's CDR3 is CASSLAGQGVSEQYF. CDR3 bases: TGTGCCAGCAGCTTGGCAGGACAGGGAGTCAGCGAGCAGTACTTC.